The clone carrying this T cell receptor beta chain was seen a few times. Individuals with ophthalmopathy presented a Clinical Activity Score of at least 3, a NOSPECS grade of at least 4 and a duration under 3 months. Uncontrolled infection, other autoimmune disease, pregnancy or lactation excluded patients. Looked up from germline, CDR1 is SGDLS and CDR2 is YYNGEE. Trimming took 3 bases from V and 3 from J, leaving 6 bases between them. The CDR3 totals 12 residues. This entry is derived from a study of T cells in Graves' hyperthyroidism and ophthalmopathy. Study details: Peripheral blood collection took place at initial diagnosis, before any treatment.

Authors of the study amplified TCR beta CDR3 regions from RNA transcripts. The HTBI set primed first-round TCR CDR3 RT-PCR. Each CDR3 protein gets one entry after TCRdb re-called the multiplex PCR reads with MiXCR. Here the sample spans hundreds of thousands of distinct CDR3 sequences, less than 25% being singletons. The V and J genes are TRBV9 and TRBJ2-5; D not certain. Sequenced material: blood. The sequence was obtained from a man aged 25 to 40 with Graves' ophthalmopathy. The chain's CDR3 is CASSGAEETQYF. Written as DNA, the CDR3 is TGTGCCAGCAGCGGAGCTGAAGAGACCCAGTACTTC.